These T cell receptor beta chains were read from a single sample in a study of blood T cells in healthy people across ages. From the 5' RACE reads, TCRdb called clonotypes with MiXCR, one entry per CDR3 protein. This sample carries over 1,200,000 distinct CDR3 sequences, 59% of them seen once, and the ten largest clones take 5% to 7%. Sequencing was carried out using blood. The receptors here all came from a man aged 18 to 30 in good health. CDR3s include the opening cysteine and the closing phenylalanine or tryptophan. Fields, in order: V gene, J gene, D gene, clone size, CDR3 protein, CDR3 DNA. A D gene is named only where the DNA matches it firmly. Some rows mark clone size as missing; the rest say once, few, many or name a class of expanded clone.

V gene: TRBV6-2/TRBV6-3; J gene: TRBJ2-3; D gene: NA; clone size: NA; CDR3 protein: CASSYLGLNTDTQYF; CDR3 DNA: TGTGCCAGCAGTTACTTGGGACTCAACACAGATACGCAGTATTTT
V gene: TRBV5-1; J gene: TRBJ1-6; D gene: TRBD1; clone size: once; CDR3 protein: CASSEGQSYNSPLHF; CDR3 DNA: TGCGCCAGCAGCGAGGGACAGAGCTATAATTCACCCCTCCACTTT
V gene: TRBV29-1; J gene: TRBJ2-7; D gene: TRBD2; clone size: NA; CDR3 protein: CSGLLADYNEQYF; CDR3 DNA: TGCAGCGGCCTTCTAGCGGACTACAATGAGCAGTACTTC
V gene: TRBV6-6; J gene: TRBJ2-7; D gene: NA; clone size: NA; CDR3 protein: CGSSYEGYEQYF; CDR3 DNA: TGTGGCAGCAGTTACGAAGGCTACGAGCAGTACTTC
V gene: TRBV29-1; J gene: TRBJ1-4; D gene: TRBD1; clone size: few; CDR3 protein: CSVSFGTATGEKLFF; CDR3 DNA: TGCAGCGTTTCCTTCGGGACAGCGACCGGAGAAAAACTGTTTTTT
V gene: TRBV6-5; J gene: TRBJ1-2; D gene: NA; clone size: NA; CDR3 protein: CASSYSSGAIGYTF; CDR3 DNA: TGTGCCAGCAGTTACTCGTCAGGGGCGATCGGCTACACCTTC
V gene: TRBV6-5; J gene: TRBJ1-4; D gene: TRBD1; clone size: NA; CDR3 protein: CATKTGTGEKLFF; CDR3 DNA: TGTGCCACAAAGACCGGGACAGGCGAAAAACTGTTTTTT
V gene: TRBV18; J gene: TRBJ2-3; D gene: NA; clone size: many; CDR3 protein: CASSTGSTDTQYF; CDR3 DNA: TGTGCCAGCAGCACAGGAAGCACAGATACGCAGTATTTT
V gene: TRBV29-1; J gene: TRBJ2-7; D gene: TRBD1; clone size: NA; CDR3 protein: CSVTRDRFPSEQYF; CDR3 DNA: TGCAGCGTCACACGGGACAGGTTCCCTTCCGAGCAGTACTTC
V gene: TRBV5-4; J gene: TRBJ2-7; D gene: TRBD2; clone size: NA; CDR3 protein: CASSLDVLWGGEQYF; CDR3 DNA: TGTGCCAGCAGCTTGGACGTCTTATGGGGGGGTGAGCAGTACTTC
V gene: TRBV12-3/TRBV12-4; J gene: TRBJ2-5; D gene: TRBD2; clone size: few; CDR3 protein: CASSLTSGGISETQYF; CDR3 DNA: TGTGCCAGCAGTTTGACTAGCGGGGGGATCTCAGAGACCCAGTACTTC
V gene: TRBV6-6; J gene: TRBJ1-2; D gene: TRBD1; clone size: NA; CDR3 protein: CALTRVPGGEPSGYTF; CDR3 DNA: TGTGCCTTAACACGGGTCCCAGGGGGCGAACCTAGTGGCTACACCTTC
V gene: TRBV4-2; J gene: TRBJ2-7; D gene: NA; clone size: NA; CDR3 protein: CASSQVESPPYF; CDR3 DNA: TGTGCCAGCAGCCAAGTCGAGAGTCCGCCGTACTTC
V gene: TRBV5-1; J gene: TRBJ2-5; D gene: TRBD1; clone size: NA; CDR3 protein: CASSWGTGSGETQYF; CDR3 DNA: TGCGCCAGCAGCTGGGGGACAGGTTCGGGGGAGACCCAGTACTTC
V gene: TRBV20-1; J gene: TRBJ1-1; D gene: NA; clone size: few; CDR3 protein: CSAVTPGLNTEAFF; CDR3 DNA: TGCAGTGCCGTCACCCCAGGGTTGAATACTGAAGCTTTCTTT
V gene: TRBV5-1; J gene: TRBJ2-5; D gene: NA; clone size: few; CDR3 protein: CASSLDTGKETQYF; CDR3 DNA: TGCGCCAGCAGCCTGGATACAGGAAAAGAGACCCAGTACTTC
V gene: TRBV11-2; J gene: TRBJ1-4; D gene: NA; clone size: NA; CDR3 protein: CASSPGSRSTNEKLFF; CDR3 DNA: TGTGCCAGCAGCCCCGGGTCCCGGTCAACTAATGAAAAACTGTTTTTT
V gene: TRBV19; J gene: TRBJ2-7; D gene: NA; clone size: NA; CDR3 protein: CASSTGTPNEQYF; CDR3 DNA: TGTGCCAGTAGTACGGGGACCCCCAACGAGCAGTACTTC
V gene: TRBV5-5; J gene: TRBJ2-1; D gene: TRBD2; clone size: NA; CDR3 protein: CASSFSGTSVYNEQFF; CDR3 DNA: TGTGCCAGCAGTTTCTCCGGGACTAGCGTATACAATGAGCAGTTCTTC
V gene: TRBV4-2; J gene: TRBJ1-5; D gene: NA; clone size: NA; CDR3 protein: CASSQATRNQPQHF; CDR3 DNA: TGTGCCAGCAGCCAAGCGACAAGAAATCAGCCCCAGCATTTT